The present T cell receptor (beta chain) was sequenced within a study of glioma-infiltrating T cells after dendritic cell vaccination. Trimming took 6 bases from V and 3 from J, leaving 12 bases between them. The CDR3 length is 14 residues. The germline V gene has CDR1 SNHLY and CDR2 FYNNEI. Only in-frame clones appear in the TCRdb table, and some are missing; sequencing was by immunoSEQ multiplex PCR. Of more than 95,000 clones in the sample, 65% to 85% were seen once. Time point: after dendritic cell vaccination, including at tumor progression/relapse. Source: blood, taken after dendritic cell vaccination. The sequence came from a human donor with glioblastoma. The chain links TRBV2 to TRBJ1-5; a weak D match, TRBD1 (5 bases). The CDR3 here is CASRHDSINQPQHF. The CDR3 DNA is TGTGCCAGCAGACACGACAGCATCAATCAGCCCCAGCATTTT.